The 25 T cell receptor beta chains listed next were all sequenced from one sample in a study of blood T cell repertoires in COVID-19. TCRdb keeps only in-frame clones here, not all; method: immunoSEQ multiplex PCR. Counted here are some 130,000 clones, about nine tenths occurring once; the ten biggest clones make up over 9.5%. The sequenced material came from peripheral blood. These receptor sequences come from an older woman with COVID-19, enrolled during active disease.

J is TRBJ1-2 and V is TRBV9; no clear D gene. Germline V gene sequence: CDR1 SGDLS, CDR2 YYNGEE. The CDR3 extends over 13 amino acids. V lost 0 bases and J lost 2, with 5 bases in between. The CDR3 nucleotides are TGTGCCAGCAGCGTAGAGGAGAACTATGGCTACACCTTC. Encoded protein: CASSVEENYGYTF.

The chain has TRBV5-1 and TRBJ2-2; 10 nucleotides match TRBD1. J gave up 5 bases and V 4 bases, and 11 bases lay outside the gene matches. Per the germline V gene, CDR1 is SGHRS and CDR2 is YFSETQ. CDR3 length: 17 residues. The CDR3 DNA reads as TGCGCCAGCAGCGGAAAGGGACAGGGGTCTTTGACCGGGGAGCTGTTTTTT. Its translation: CASSGKGQGSLTGELFF.

The chain is built from TRBV6-6 and TRBJ2-7, with D hard to call. Germline CDR1 reads MNHNY; CDR2 reads SVGAGI (reference sequence). The CDR3 covers 13 residues. V lost 5 bases to trimming and J lost 7 bases, with 15 bases between them. Here the CDR3 reads CASSPSVEPEQYF. The CDR3 DNA reads TGTGCCAGCAGTCCCTCGGTGGAGCCGGAGCAGTACTTC.

The CDR3 region has the DNA TGTGCCAGCAGCTTAGTACAGGGAACCGGGGAGCTGTTTTTT. This encodes CASSLVQGTGELFF. The chain combines TRBV7-2 with TRBJ2-2; D perhaps matches TRBD1 (6 bases). CDR3 size: 14 residues. V was shortened by 1 base and J by 5 bases, with 8 bases between the two germline ends. Germline CDR1 and CDR2: SGHTA and FQGNSA.

The rearrangement links TRBV5-1 to TRBJ2-1; the match to TRBD2 covers 10 bases. The length of the CDR3 is 14 residues. V shed 4 bases and J 7 bases; nucleotides not matched to a gene: 5. Germline lookup yields CDR1 SGHRS and CDR2 YFSETQ. Here the CDR3 DNA reads TGCGCCAGCAGCGGTAGCGGGGGGCTTAATGAGCAGTTCTTC. Its protein product is CASSGSGGLNEQFF.

The chain is built from TRBV10-3 and TRBJ2-7; a weak D match, TRBD1 (7 bases). V lost 2 bases and J 6 bases, leaving 11 bases between the germline ends. The germline V gene has CDR1 ENHRY and CDR2 SYGVKD. The CDR3 loop spans 13 amino acids. CDR3 sequence: CAISEVQGGEQYF. The CDR3 DNA reads as TGTGCCATCAGTGAGGTGCAGGGGGGCGAGCAGTACTTC.

The rearrangement links TRBV6-6 to TRBJ1-5; 8 positions match TRBD1. The trim removed 5 bases at V and 1 base at J, leaving 4 bases unmatched. CDR1 is MNHNY, CDR2 SVGAGI, per germline (reference sequence). CDR3 length equals 15 residues. DNA of the CDR3: TGTGCCAGCAGTACCCGACAGGGGAGCAATCAGCCCCAGCATTTT. It encodes CASSTRQGSNQPQHF.

The rearrangement uses TRBV3-1 (or the pseudogene TRBV3-2) and TRBJ2-7; no reliable D call. This CDR3 contains 13 residues. The germline V gene has CDR1 LGHDT and CDR2 YNNKEL (reference sequence). Trimming removed 4 bases from V and 3 bases from J, with 10 bases in between. Here the CDR3 reads CASSPGASYEQYF. CDR3 in DNA: TGTGCCAGCAGCCCCGGAGCTAGCTACGAGCAGTACTTC.

This clone is a singleton in its sample. This chain connects TRBV5-4 to TRBJ2-1, with D possibly being TRBD2 (5 bases). CDR3 length equals 15 residues. Germline V gene sequence: CDR1 SGHNT, CDR2 YYREEE (reference sequence). Trimming left V 3 bases short and J 5 bases short, with 15 bases between. DNA of the CDR3: TGTGCCAGCAGCTCCAGGACTTCCATCAACAATGAGCAGTTCTTC. It yields the protein CASSSRTSINNEQFF.

The J gene is TRBJ1-4, the V gene TRBV30; D ambiguous. Germline CDR1 and CDR2: GTSNPN and SVGIG (reference sequence). CDR3 size: 13 residues. V shed 4 bases and J shed 10 bases, with 16 bases lying between them. This CDR3 is CAWTRTGLRKLFF. The CDR3, as DNA: TGTGCCTGGACGAGAACCGGACTGAGAAAACTGTTTTTT.

Only a few counts were recorded for this clone. The chain recombines TRBV9 with TRBJ1-1, with D possibly matching TRBD1 (6 bases). Germline-derived CDR1 and CDR2 are SGDLS and YYNGEE. Trimming took 4 bases from V and 0 from J, leaving 16 bases between them. This CDR3 is built from 16 residues. CDR3 protein: CASSPRGFLMNTEAFF. CDR3 nucleotides: TGTGCCAGCAGCCCCAGGGGTTTCCTTATGAACACTGAAGCTTTCTTT.

V usage is TRBV6-5 and J usage is TRBJ1-6; D is possibly TRBD1 (5 bases). The CDR3 loop spans 11 amino acids. The V end was cut by 2 bases, the J end by 14 bases, with 7 bases between. In germline, CDR1 is MNHEY, CDR2 SVGAGI. The CDR3 DNA sequence: TGTGCCAGCAGTTACGGGGGGTCCCTCCACTTT. Protein sequence: CASSYGGSLHF.

The rearrangement links TRBV7-2 to TRBJ1-2, with 9 bases lining up with TRBD1. CDR1 is SGHTA and CDR2 is FQGNSA in the germline V gene. The junction had 3 bases not matched to a gene; V was cut back by 4 bases and J by 6 bases. The CDR3 runs to 13 residues. CDR3 residues: CASSWGDRDGYTF. CDR3 DNA sequence: TGTGCCAGCAGCTGGGGGGACAGGGATGGCTACACCTTC.

The rearrangement joins TRBV11-2 to TRBJ2-1; perhaps TRBD2 as D (6 bases). V was clipped by 1 base and J by 4 bases, with 20 bases between them. Germline CDR1 is SGHAT and CDR2 is FQNNGV. The CDR3 has 18 residues. This CDR3 reads CASSLVGWEAVNYNEQFF. CDR3 bases: TGTGCCAGCAGCTTAGTAGGGTGGGAGGCAGTTAATTACAATGAGCAGTTCTTC. The full variable domain, in which reference TRBV11-2 and TRBJ2-1 provide the parts outside the CDR3, is EAGVAQSPRYKIIEKRQSVAFWCNPISGHATLYWYQQILGQGPKLLIQFQNNGVVDDSQLPKDRFSAERLKGVDSTLKIQPAKLEDSAVYLCASSLVGWEAVNYNEQFFGPGTRLTVL.

This clone was detected a few times. Other DNA sequences from this sample encode an identical CDR3 as well. The rearrangement uses TRBV10-3 and TRBJ2-3; D unresolved. Looked up from germline, CDR1 is ENHRY and CDR2 is SYGVKD. This CDR3 has 13 amino acids. V lost 4 bases to trimming and J lost 1 base, with 6 bases between them. The CDR3 loop reads CAISAPGTDTQYF. CDR3 sequence (DNA): TGTGCCATCAGTGCTCCCGGCACAGATACGCAGTATTTT.

This chain links TRBV4-2 with TRBJ1-6; TRBD1 agrees at 7 bases. The CDR3 covers 17 residues. Trimming at V came to 0 bases and at J to 7 bases, leaving 9 bases not matched to a gene. Germline V gene data show CDR1 as LGHNA and CDR2 as YNFKEQ. The CDR3 bases are TGTGCCAGCAGCCAAGAAGGGACAGAGATTGAGAATTCACCCCTCCACTTT. It specifies CASSQEGTEIENSPLHF.

This clone appeared once. The chain links TRBV30 to TRBJ2-5; 7 nucleotides line up with TRBD1. CDR1 and CDR2 (germline): GTSNPN, SVGIG (reference sequence). The CDR3 consists of 16 residues. V was pared by 1 base and J by 5 bases, with 13 bases of the junction left unmatched. The CDR3 loop reads CAWSAGAATGKETQYF. The DNA of the CDR3 is TGTGCCTGGAGTGCGGGCGCAGCGACAGGGAAGGAGACCCAGTACTTC.

The chain has TRBV5-1 and TRBJ2-3; 8 nucleotides line up with TRBD2. The V gene's germline CDR1 is SGHRS and CDR2 YFSETQ. The CDR3 runs to 15 residues. Losses at the gene ends were 7 bases for V and 3 bases for J; bases not matched to a gene: 10. The CDR3, as DNA: TGCGCCAGCTCCAGCGGGGGTTCGTGGACAGATACGCAGTATTTT. Its protein product is CASSSGGSWTDTQYF.

The CDR3 DNA reads as TGTGCCAGCAGCTTAGCCGGGACAGGGAGGGGAGCTTTCTTT. Protein product: CASSLAGTGRGAFF. The chain employs TRBV11-2 and TRBJ1-1; TRBD1 matches 9 bases. The V segment lost 1 base and the J segment 10 bases; nucleotides outside the gene matches: 7. In germline, CDR1 is SGHAT, CDR2 FQNNGV. CDR3 size: 14 residues. Drawing the rest from reference TRBV11-2 and TRBJ1-1, the complete variable domain is EAGVAQSPRYKIIEKRQSVAFWCNPISGHATLYWYQQILGQGPKLLIQFQNNGVVDDSQLPKDRFSAERLKGVDSTLKIQPAKLEDSAVYLCASSLAGTGRGAFFGQGTRLTVV.

This chain links TRBV24-1 with TRBJ1-5, with 7 bases fitting TRBD1. The V and J ends lost 3 bases and 4 bases, in that order; junction bases with no gene match: 5. The length of the CDR3 is 15 residues. From germline, CDR1 is KGHDR and CDR2 SFDVKD. The CDR3 DNA is TGTGCCACCAGTGATAGACAGGGTCGGAATCAGCCCCAGCATTTT. Translating it yields CATSDRQGRNQPQHF.

J is TRBJ2-2 and V is TRBV19; weak D call: TRBD1 (6 bases). Trimming removed 4 bases at V and 0 bases at J, with 9 bases between. This CDR3 has 15 amino acids. CDR1 LNHDA and CDR2 SQIVND come from the germline V gene (reference sequence). The CDR3 protein is CASSTWTANTGELFF. Written as DNA, the CDR3 is TGTGCCAGTAGTACCTGGACAGCGAACACCGGGGAGCTGTTTTTT.

This chain joins TRBV10-3 and TRBJ2-5, with 7 bases lining up with TRBD2. CDR3 length: 16 amino acids. The V and J ends lost 3 bases and 1 base, in that order; junction bases with no gene match: 8. Germline V gene lookup returns CDR1 ENHRY and CDR2 SYGVKD. CDR3 loop: CAISETGGGPQETQYF. DNA for the CDR3: TGTGCCATCAGTGAAACTGGCGGGGGACCCCAAGAGACCCAGTACTTC.

The genes are TRBV4-1 and TRBJ1-2, with 7 bases identical to TRBD1. Germline V lookup: CDR1 MGHRA, CDR2 YSYEKL. The CDR3 runs to 16 residues. J was trimmed by 7 bases and V by 6 bases; bases with no gene match: 17. The CDR3 loop is CASRLGPRQGPLGYTF. In DNA form, the CDR3 reads TGCGCCAGCAGACTAGGGCCTCGACAGGGCCCACTTGGCTACACCTTC.

The V call is TRBV30, the J call TRBJ1-2; TRBD1 matches at 7 bases. From germline, CDR1 is GTSNPN and CDR2 SVGIG (reference sequence). The CDR3 length is 15 residues. V shed 0 bases and J 5 bases; nucleotides not matched to a gene: 9. The CDR3 sequence is CAWSVGDSGTYGYTF. CDR3 nucleotides: TGTGCCTGGAGTGTCGGGGACAGCGGAACTTATGGCTACACCTTC.

The V and J genes are TRBV28 and TRBJ2-1, with 9 bases aligning to TRBD2. J gave up 9 bases and V 6 bases, and 15 bases lay outside the gene matches. This CDR3 is built from 16 residues. Germline lookup yields CDR1 MDHEN and CDR2 SYDVKM. CDR3 sequence reads: CASSSTRRAGGTEQFF. CDR3 sequence (DNA): TGTGCCAGCAGCTCGACCCGACGAGCGGGGGGTACTGAGCAGTTCTTC.